The subject of this entry is one T cell receptor beta chain. Original handling: Estimates of nucleated cell counts were drawn from the amplification of reference gene primers. Sequencing was performed with immunoSEQ multiplex PCR; in TCRdb, only in-frame clones are kept and a portion is missing. V and J calls and clone size follow that table, whereas D and trimming were derived from the DNA. The data show about 100,000 clones, about 91% seen once. This CDR3 comprises 18 residues. This entry belongs to a study of blood T cell repertoires in COVID-19. Study as a whole: Researchers got acute and convalescent COVID-19 samples from the United States, Italy and Spain. The analysed material was cDNA or gDNA that came from T cells, B-cell-depleted T cells, or PBMCs.

This sequence was found in a human donor in a cohort sampled during active COVID-19. V gene TRBV21-1 combines with J gene TRBJ2-6; TRBD2 is the table's D call and was not checked against the DNA. TRBV21-1 is termed a pseudogene. Sequencing was done on a sample of peripheral blood. CDR3 coding DNA: TGTGCCAGCAGCAAAGATACCGGGGGAATCTCTGGGGCCAACGTCCTGACTTTC. Amino acid sequence: CASSKDTGGISGANVLTF.